This T cell receptor beta chain comes out of a study of T-cell memory formation after mild COVID-19. Comments on this clonotype: Its antigen is as yet unknown.

Germline V gene lookup returns CDR1 LGHNA and CDR2 YNFKEQ. With 0 bases clipped from V and 2 bases from J, the junction kept 20 bases outside the gene matches. The CDR3 consists of 22 residues. Using constant-segment primers, 5'RACE produced TCR alpha and TCR beta cDNA libraries carrying sample barcodes and UMIs. TCRdb ran MiXCR on the 5' RACE reads and lists one entry per CDR3 protein. The data show around 470,000 distinct CDR3 sequences, with around 20% seen just once and about 8.1% held by the top ten. The study, taken as a whole, reports: Among clones contracting day 15 to 85, CD4/CD8 was balanced, whereas later expanders leaned CD4+.

Source material: PBMCs or a T cell subset sorted from them (not recorded which). The J gene is TRBJ2-7, the V gene TRBV4-2, with 12 bases fitting TRBD2. The TCR was taken from an adult woman who had mild COVID-19 (a few samples of this study predate the infection). Cell type and time point are not known. Here the CDR3 reads CASSQELWKGLGLAGRTYEQYF. In nucleotides, the CDR3 is TGTGCCAGCAGCCAAGAGCTCTGGAAAGGACTTGGACTAGCGGGAAGGACCTACGAGCAGTACTTC.